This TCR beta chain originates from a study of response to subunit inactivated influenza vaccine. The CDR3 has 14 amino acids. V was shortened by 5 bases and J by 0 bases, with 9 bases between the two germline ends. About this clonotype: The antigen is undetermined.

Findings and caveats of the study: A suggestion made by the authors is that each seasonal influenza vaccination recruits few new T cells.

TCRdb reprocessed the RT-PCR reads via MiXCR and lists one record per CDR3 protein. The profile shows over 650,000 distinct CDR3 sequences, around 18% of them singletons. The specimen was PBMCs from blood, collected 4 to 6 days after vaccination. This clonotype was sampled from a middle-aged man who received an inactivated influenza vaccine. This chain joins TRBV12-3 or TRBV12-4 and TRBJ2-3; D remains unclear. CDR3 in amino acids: CASSRRHSTDTQYF. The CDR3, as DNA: TGTGCCAGCAGTCGTCGCCATAGCACAGATACGCAGTATTTT.